This is a list of T cell receptor beta chains from one sample in a study of blood T cells in healthy people across ages. TCRdb re-called the 5' RACE reads with MiXCR, one entry per CDR3 protein. The profile shows about 670,000 distinct CDR3 sequences, less than 45% of them singletons. Sequencing input: blood. The receptors shown here come from a man aged 80 or over in good health. Each CDR3 is given with its conserved first and last residue. A D gene is named only where the DNA matches it firmly. Size tells how often a clone was seen (once, few, many) or the class of an expanded clone, and some rows leave it out.

J | size | V | D | CDR3 | DNA
TRBJ2-3 | NA | TRBV10-3 | NA | CAISGRAFADTQYF | TGTGCCATCAGTGGGAGGGCTTTCGCAGATACGCAGTATTTT
TRBJ1-2 | NA | TRBV29-1 | NA | CSGETRASYTF | TGCAGCGGCGAGACGCGTGCCAGCTACACCTTC
TRBJ2-3 | few | TRBV10-1 | NA | CASSLVDGDTQYF | TGCGCCAGCAGCTTAGTAGATGGAGATACGCAGTATTTT
TRBJ2-5 | NA | TRBV10-1 | NA | CASSDSRGTDGQYF | TGCGCCAGCAGTGATAGCAGGGGAACGGACGGGCAGTACTTC
TRBJ2-3 | NA | TRBV5-1 | NA | CASSLVPRVGSDTQYF | TGCGCCAGCAGCTTGGTGCCCAGGGTGGGATCAGATACGCAGTATTTT
TRBJ2-5 | NA | TRBV5-4 | TRBD2 | CASSPGGTTYNEQYF | TGTGCCAGCAGCCCCGGAGGGACTACCTACAATGAGCAGTACTTC
TRBJ2-1 | once | TRBV20-1 | NA | CSSLGTDEQFF | TGCAGTTCCCTAGGTACGGATGAGCAGTTCTTC
TRBJ2-3 | NA | TRBV29-1 | TRBD2 | CSVINSGRVTDTQYF | TGCAGCGTTATTAATAGCGGGAGGGTAACAGATACGCAGTATTTT
TRBJ2-7 | few | TRBV20-1 | NA | CSAGSSYEQYF | TGCAGTGCTGGCAGCTCCTACGAGCAGTACTTC
TRBJ2-5 | NA | TRBV20-1 | NA | CSAPWQQETQYF | TGCAGTGCGCCTTGGCAGCAGGAGACCCAGTACTTC
TRBJ2-7 | NA | TRBV14 | TRBD2 | CASSLGRGRPYEQYF | TGTGCCAGCAGCTTAGGGAGGGGCAGACCCTACGAGCAGTACTTC
TRBJ2-1 | few | TRBV3-1 | TRBD2 | CASSQSREGVQFF | TGTGCCAGCAGCCAATCGCGGGAGGGGGTGCAGTTCTTC
TRBJ2-2 | NA | TRBV27 | NA | CASSEQVTITGELFF | TGTGCCAGCAGTGAACAGGTCACCATCACCGGGGAGCTGTTTTTT
TRBJ1-2 | few | TRBV5-1 | TRBD1 | CASSTGARDVYGYTF | TGCGCCAGCAGTACAGGGGCCCGAGACGTCTATGGCTACACCTTC
TRBJ2-1 | few | TRBV5-1 | TRBD1 | CASSVGQPNEQFF | TGCGCCAGCAGCGTGGGACAGCCCAATGAGCAGTTCTTC
TRBJ1-1 | NA | TRBV4-1 | NA | CASSQFPNTEAFF | TGCGCCAGCAGCCAGTTTCCTAACACTGAAGCTTTCTTT
TRBJ2-5 | few | TRBV9 | NA | CASTTGRNQDTQYF | TGTGCCAGCACAACCGGACGGAACCAAGACACCCAGTACTTC
TRBJ2-3 | few | TRBV29-1 | NA | CSVASPGKQDTQYF | TGCAGCGTCGCATCCCCGGGAAAGCAAGATACGCAGTATTTT
TRBJ2-7 | NA | TRBV20-1 | TRBD2 | CSAGTSGVYEQYF | TGCAGTGCTGGGACTAGCGGGGTTTACGAGCAGTACTTC
TRBJ2-5 | NA | TRBV18 | NA | CASSRSDLGETQYF | TGTGCCAGCTCACGCTCGGACCTGGGGGAGACCCAGTACTTC
TRBJ2-7 | few | TRBV10-1 | NA | CASSESGQLEQYF | TGCGCCAGCAGTGAGTCGGGTCAACTCGAGCAGTACTTC
TRBJ2-1 | NA | TRBV3-1 | TRBD1 | CASSRLTGGYNEQFF | TGTGCCAGCAGCCGGTTGACAGGGGGCTACAATGAGCAGTTCTTC
TRBJ2-7 | few | TRBV11-2 | NA | CASSLDLQGRYEQYF | TGTGCCAGCAGCTTAGATCTACAGGGTCGGTACGAGCAGTACTTC
TRBJ1-5 | NA | TRBV9 | NA | CASSVDTGRNQPRHF | TGTGCCAGCAGCGTAGATACTGGTCGGAATCAGCCCCGGCATTTT
TRBJ2-5 | few | TRBV7-3 | NA | CASSFPVVVSSQETQYF | TGTGCCAGCAGCTTCCCCGTCGTGGTTAGCAGCCAAGAGACCCAGTACTTC
TRBJ2-3 | NA | TRBV6-2/TRBV6-3 | TRBD2 | CASSLHSGGITDTQYF | TGTGCCAGCAGTTTGCATAGCGGGGGGATCACAGATACGCAGTATTTT
TRBJ2-3 | few | TRBV5-6 | NA | CASSSDTSTDTQYF | TGTGCCAGCAGCTCGGACACCAGCACAGATACGCAGTATTTT
TRBJ2-5 | NA | TRBV12-5 | TRBD2 | CASGSGTSGLETQYF | TGCGCTAGTGGTTCCGGGACTAGCGGGTTAGAGACCCAGTACTTC
TRBJ2-5 | NA | TRBV5-1 | NA | CASSLEYLGRETQYF | TGCGCCAGCAGCTTGGAATATCTGGGGCGGGAGACCCAGTACTTC
TRBJ2-1 | NA | TRBV5-1 | NA | CASSSAGGGSYNEQFF | TGCGCCAGCAGCTCCGCGGGTGGAGGATCCTACAATGAGCAGTTCTTC
TRBJ2-5 | many | TRBV7-9 | TRBD2 | CASSLGTTSQETQYF | TGTGCCAGCAGCTTGGGGACTACTTCCCAAGAGACCCAGTACTTC
TRBJ2-7 | NA | TRBV20-1 | TRBD1 | CSALILGTGGSEQYF | TGCAGTGCCCTGATCCTCGGGACAGGGGGCTCCGAGCAGTACTTC
TRBJ1-2 | NA | TRBV7-6 | TRBD1 | CANSSRQGRGYTF | TGTGCCAACAGCTCCAGACAGGGTCGAGGCTACACCTTC
TRBJ2-7 | NA | TRBV27 | NA | CASRPTGPSYEQYF | TGTGCCAGCAGACCAACAGGGCCCTCCTACGAGCAGTACTTC
TRBJ1-4 | NA | TRBV7-2 | NA | CASSLAPGVINEKLFF | TGTGCCAGCAGCTTAGCACCAGGGGTAATTAATGAAAAACTGTTTTTT
TRBJ2-3 | NA | TRBV5-4 | TRBD2 | CASSPSGAGGPTDTQYF | TGTGCCAGCAGCCCCAGTGGGGCGGGAGGGCCCACAGATACGCAGTATTTT
TRBJ1-2 | few | TRBV4-1 | NA | CASSQVGLFGYTF | TGCGCCAGCAGCCAAGTAGGGTTATTTGGCTACACCTTC
TRBJ2-1 | NA | TRBV4-3 | NA | CASSQGPGPYNEQFF | TGCGCCAGCAGCCAAGGGCCAGGGCCCTACAATGAGCAGTTCTTC
TRBJ2-2 | few | TRBV7-2 | NA | CASSLMRGGANTGELFF | TGTGCCAGCAGCTTAATGAGGGGGGGCGCGAACACCGGGGAGCTGTTTTTT
TRBJ2-5 | NA | TRBV7-6 | TRBD2 | CASSSQTPNLAGGVETQYF | TGTGCCAGCAGCTCCCAAACCCCTAATCTAGCGGGGGGCGTTGAGACCCAGTACTTC
TRBJ1-2 | few | TRBV20-1 | NA | CSAGRGLTREGYTF | TGCAGTGCCGGACGGGGGCTTACGAGGGAAGGCTACACCTTC
TRBJ2-4 | NA | TRBV20-1 | TRBD1 | CSAGTGWDIQYF | TGCAGTGCCGGGACAGGCTGGGACATTCAGTACTTC
TRBJ1-4 | few | TRBV6-2/TRBV6-3 | NA | CASSRDGNEKLFF | TGTGCCAGCAGTCGGGACGGTAATGAAAAACTGTTTTTT
TRBJ2-1 | NA | TRBV21-1 | NA | CASSPIRRGVNEQFF | TGTGCCAGCAGCCCAATCCGGAGGGGGGTCAATGAGCAGTTCTTC
TRBJ2-5 | NA | TRBV12-3/TRBV12-4 | NA | CASTPRGGGETQYF | TGTGCCAGCACCCCCAGGGGCGGAGGAGAGACCCAGTACTTC
TRBJ1-6 | NA | TRBV20-1 | TRBD1 | CSGQQGARSPLHF | TGCAGTGGACAACAGGGGGCGCGATCACCCCTCCACTTT
TRBJ1-2 | NA | TRBV12-3/TRBV12-4 | NA | CASRARTANYGYTF | TGTGCCAGCAGAGCCCGGACAGCTAACTATGGCTACACCTTC
TRBJ2-3 | few | TRBV6-4 | NA | CASSVGSRPDTQYF | TGTGCCAGCAGTGTTGGTAGCAGGCCAGATACGCAGTATTTT
TRBJ2-5 | NA | TRBV4-1 | NA | CASGQEGRVQETQYF | TGCGCCAGCGGCCAAGAGGGCAGGGTCCAAGAGACCCAGTACTTC
TRBJ2-5 | NA | TRBV3-1 | NA | CASSQVRSGTQYF | TGTGCCAGCAGCCAAGTACGTTCCGGGACCCAGTACTTC
TRBJ1-5 | NA | TRBV6-2/TRBV6-3 | TRBD1 | CASSYDRGGYQPQHF | TGTGCCAGCAGTTACGACAGGGGCGGGTATCAGCCCCAGCATTTT
TRBJ2-4 | NA | TRBV6-1 | TRBD2 | CASSELQAGGQYF | TGTGCCAGCAGTGAATTGCAGGCGGGAGGGCAGTACTTC
TRBJ2-7 | NA | TRBV20-1 | TRBD2 | CSARGGLSYEQYF | TGCAGTGCTCGGGGAGGGCTGAGCTACGAGCAGTACTTC
TRBJ1-4 | NA | TRBV20-1 | NA | CSAREGRLGTNEKLFF | TGCAGTGCTAGAGAAGGACGGCTTGGCACTAATGAAAAACTGTTTTTT
TRBJ1-2 | NA | TRBV6-2/TRBV6-3 | NA | CASSYSSSYGYTF | TGTGCCAGCAGTTACTCGTCTAGCTATGGCTACACCTTC
TRBJ2-1 | NA | TRBV7-9 | NA | CASSFDGSPYNEQFF | TGTGCCAGCAGCTTTGACGGGTCTCCCTACAATGAGCAGTTCTTC
TRBJ2-3 | NA | TRBV4-3 | TRBD1 | CASSQGSGQATGDTQYF | TGCGCCAGCAGCCAAGGGTCGGGACAGGCAACGGGAGATACGCAGTATTTT
TRBJ2-5 | NA | TRBV7-2 | NA | CASSFRAGGKETQYF | TGTGCCAGCAGCTTCAGGGCTGGGGGGAAGGAGACCCAGTACTTC
TRBJ2-1 | NA | TRBV7-2 | NA | CASSPSPRRSNPYNEQFF | TGTGCCAGCAGCCCCAGTCCCAGGAGAAGTAACCCCTACAATGAGCAGTTCTTC
TRBJ1-2 | few | TRBV12-3/TRBV12-4 | NA | CASSLRTGDGYTF | TGTGCCAGCAGTTTACGAACTGGGGATGGCTACACCTTC